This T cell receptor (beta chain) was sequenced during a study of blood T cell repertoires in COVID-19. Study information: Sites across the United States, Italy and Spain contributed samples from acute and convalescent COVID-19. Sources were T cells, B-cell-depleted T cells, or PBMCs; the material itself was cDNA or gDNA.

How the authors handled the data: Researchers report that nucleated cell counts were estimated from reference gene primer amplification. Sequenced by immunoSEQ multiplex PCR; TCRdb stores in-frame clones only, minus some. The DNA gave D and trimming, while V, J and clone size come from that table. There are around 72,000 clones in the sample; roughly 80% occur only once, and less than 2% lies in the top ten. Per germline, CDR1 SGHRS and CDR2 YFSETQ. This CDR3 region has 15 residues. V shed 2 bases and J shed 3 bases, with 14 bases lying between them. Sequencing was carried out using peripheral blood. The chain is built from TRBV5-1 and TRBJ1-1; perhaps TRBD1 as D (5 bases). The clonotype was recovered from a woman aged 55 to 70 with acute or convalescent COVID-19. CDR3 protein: CASSLTPREDTEAFF. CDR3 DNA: TGCGCCAGCAGCTTAACTCCCAGGGAGGACACTGAAGCTTTCTTT.